Sequencing of this T cell receptor (beta chain) was carried out in a study of blood T cell repertoires in COVID-19. Assay used: immunoSEQ multiplex PCR; TCRdb lists only in-frame clones, some missing. The sample has around 130,000 clones; about 81% are singletons. V lost 2 bases to trimming and J lost 1 base, with 10 bases between them. Germline V CDR1 and CDR2: MDHEN, SYDVKM. The CDR3 totals 15 residues. The sequence was obtained from a man aged 40-49 years with acute COVID-19. This chain links TRBV28 with TRBJ2-3; the D gene is possibly TRBD2 (7 bases). Input material: PBMCs or T cells enriched from blood (not recorded which). The CDR3 loop is CASSLGGAGTDTQYF. The CDR3 nucleotides read TGTGCCAGCAGTTTAGGGGGGGCTGGCACAGATACGCAGTATTTT.